Following are 27 T cell receptor beta chains from one sample sequenced in a study of shared clonotypes between healthy human individuals. Clones were sequenced by immunoSEQ multiplex PCR, and TCRdb holds only the in-frame ones, with some missing. The table has approximately 700,000 clones, around 78% seen once; the top ten hold 1.5% to 2%. Specimen: memory CD4+ T cells sorted from blood. Described subset: CD45RA-negative fraction. These receptors were collected from a woman aged 30 to 39 in good health.

This clone showed up just once. The rearrangement joins TRBV6-5 to TRBJ1-1, with 7 bases identical to TRBD1. Germline trimming cut 6 bases from V and 4 bases from J; bases unmatched to any gene: 8. Germline V lookup: CDR1 MNHEY, CDR2 SVGAGI. The CDR3 contains 14 residues. The CDR3 loop is CASSPPGGSTEAFF. CDR3 in DNA: TGTGCCAGCAGCCCACCAGGGGGAAGCACTGAAGCTTTCTTT.

The chain has TRBV4-1 and TRBJ1-5; 9 bases map to TRBD1. CDR1 is MGHRA and CDR2 is YSYEKL in the germline V gene. The CDR3 is 15 amino acids. V shed 0 bases, J shed 7 bases, and the junction held 4 bases outside the gene matches. CDR3 nucleotide sequence: TGCGCCAGCAGCCAAGAGGGACAGGGAAGACAGCCCCAGCATTTT. This translates into CASSQEGQGRQPQHF.

This clone was counted a few times. V gene TRBV19 combines with J gene TRBJ2-1; TRBD2 agrees at 9 bases. With 6 bases clipped from V and 10 bases from J, the junction kept 10 bases outside the gene matches. CDR1 and CDR2 (germline): LNHDA, SQIVND (reference sequence). CDR3 size: 14 residues. CDR3 protein: CASRSAGGVWEQFF. In DNA, the CDR3 is TGTGCCAGTAGATCGGCGGGAGGGGTTTGGGAGCAGTTCTTC.

In its sample, this clone was seen once. Other DNA sequences in this specimen translate into the identical CDR3. The rearrangement links TRBV18 to TRBJ1-5; TRBD1 might be the D (5 bases). With 3 bases removed from V and 2 bases from J, the gap between germline ends came to 11 bases. Per germline, CDR1 KGHSH and CDR2 LQKENI. This CDR3 has 15 amino acids. The CDR3 is CASSPLGEGNQPQHF. For the CDR3, the DNA is TGTGCCAGCTCACCGCTAGGGGAGGGCAATCAGCCCCAGCATTTT.

This sequence joins TRBV18 and TRBJ1-1; D call uncertain. This CDR3 is 14 amino acids long. Per the germline V gene, CDR1 is KGHSH and CDR2 is LQKENI. V was trimmed by 2 bases and J by 1 base, leaving 8 bases between them. The CDR3 bases are TGTGCCAGCTCACCAGAGGCGGGGAACACTGAAGCTTTCTTT. Protein: CASSPEAGNTEAFF.

V and J are TRBV19 and TRBJ2-7; 7 bases map to TRBD1. The CDR3 sequence is 15 residues long. The V segment lost 0 bases and the J segment 4 bases; nucleotides outside the gene matches: 6. Germline lookup yields CDR1 LNHDA and CDR2 SQIVND (reference sequence). The CDR3 nucleotides are TGTGCCAGTAGTATAGACCACAGGGGCACTTACGAGCAGTACTTC. As protein: CASSIDHRGTYEQYF.

V usage is TRBV5-1 and J usage is TRBJ2-7, with 7 bases fitting TRBD2. The CDR3 consists of 15 residues. The germline CDR1 and CDR2 sequences are SGHRS and YFSETQ. J lost 6 bases, V lost 2 bases, and 11 bases had no gene match. CDR3: CASSFASGEGGEQYF. The CDR3, as DNA: TGCGCCAGCAGCTTCGCTAGCGGCGAAGGCGGCGAGCAGTACTTC.

The chain joins TRBV29-1 to TRBJ2-1, with D unclear. The CDR3 runs to 12 residues. V was shortened by 6 bases and J by 9 bases, with 15 bases between the two germline ends. Germline CDR1 reads SQVTM; CDR2 reads ANQGSEA. The CDR3 nucleotides read TGCAGCGTACGAACGTCCGGAGCTGAGCAGTTCTTC. Protein: CSVRTSGAEQFF.

The CDR3 nucleotides are TGTGCCAGCAGTTCCCCGGGACTAGCGGGTCCAAGCTCCTACGAGCAGTACTTC. Translation: CASSSPGLAGPSSYEQYF. The chain carries TRBV28 and TRBJ2-7, with 12 positions matching TRBD2. Germline-derived CDR1 and CDR2 are MDHEN and SYDVKM. The CDR3 has 18 amino acids. V shed 4 bases, J shed 0 bases, and the junction held 10 bases outside the gene matches.

The V gene is TRBV28, the J gene TRBJ2-5; maybe TRBD1 (6 bases). This CDR3 is built from 14 residues. Trimming pared 5 bases from V and 5 bases from J, leaving 15 bases between. Germline CDR1 reads MDHEN; CDR2 reads SYDVKM. CDR3 nucleotide sequence: TGTGCCAGCAGTACGTCCGGGACACTCGAGACCCAGTACTTC. Its translation is CASSTSGTLETQYF.

Note on this clone: The sample carries other DNA sequences with the same CDR3. The gene calls are TRBV5-1 and TRBJ1-4, with D perhaps TRBD1 (5 bases). Germline loops: CDR1 SGHRS, CDR2 YFSETQ. The CDR3 runs 15 residues. V lost 0 bases and J 4 bases, leaving 10 bases between the germline ends. CDR3 residues: CASSLGAGLNEKLFF. In nucleotides, the CDR3 is TGCGCCAGCAGCTTGGGGGCAGGGCTTAATGAAAAACTGTTTTTT.

J is TRBJ2-1 and V is TRBV7-3; D is perhaps TRBD1 (5 bases). CDR1 SGHTA and CDR2 FQGTGA come from the germline V gene. This CDR3 spans 14 amino acids. V was cut by 5 bases and J by 1 base, with 9 bases left in between. CDR3 residues: CASSPKGSYNEQFF. For the CDR3, the DNA is TGTGCCAGCAGCCCTAAGGGGTCCTACAATGAGCAGTTCTTC. Filled out from reference TRBV7-3 and TRBJ2-1, the complete variable domain reads GAGVSQTPSNKVTEKGKYVELRCDPISGHTALYWYRQSLGQGPEFLIYFQGTGAADDSGLPNDRFFAVRPEGSVSTLKIQRTERGDSAVYLCASSPKGSYNEQFFGPGTRLTVL.

The CDR3 here is CASSLVVNTGELFF. The CDR3 DNA is TGTGCCAGCAGCTTAGTAGTGAACACCGGGGAGCTGTTTTTT. The chain couples TRBV7-9 to TRBJ2-2, with D unresolved. The germline V gene encodes CDR1 SEHNR and CDR2 FQNEAQ (reference sequence). This CDR3 is 14 amino acids long. Between the trimmed V and J ends, which lost 1 base and 1 base, there was a span of 4 bases.

The genes are TRBV28 and TRBJ2-5, with D possibly TRBD2 on 5 matching bases. Per germline, CDR1 MDHEN and CDR2 SYDVKM. The CDR3 length is 17 residues. Trimming removed 1 base at V and 1 base at J, with 16 bases between. CDR3 DNA: TGTGCCAGCAGTTTATATCCCCGAGAGGGTGGCCAAGAGACCCAGTACTTC. It codes for CASSLYPREGGQETQYF.

This chain links TRBV4-1 with TRBJ2-7; 7 positions match TRBD2. CDR3 size: 15 residues. Germline CDR1 and CDR2: MGHRA and YSYEKL. Trimming took 0 bases from V and 1 from J; bases not matched to a gene: 3. CDR3 sequence reads: CASSQDPGGSYEQYF. The CDR3 nucleotides read TGCGCCAGCAGCCAAGATCCCGGGGGGTCCTACGAGCAGTACTTC.

The chain is built from TRBV19 and TRBJ2-5, with D hard to call. CDR1 and CDR2 from the germline V gene are LNHDA and SQIVND (reference sequence). The V and J ends lost 3 bases and 5 bases respectively, with 10 bases between them. The CDR3 has 13 amino acids. The CDR3 nucleotides are TGTGCCAGTAGTATCCCAGGTTCGGAGACCCAGTACTTC. Amino acids: CASSIPGSETQYF. The whole variable domain, filled in from reference TRBV19 and TRBJ2-5, reads DGGITQSPKYLFRKEGQNVTLSCEQNLNHDAMYWYRQDPGQGLRLIYYSQIVNDFQKGDIAEGYSVSREKKESFPLTVTSAQKNPTAFYLCASSIPGSETQYFGPGTRLLVL.

This chain connects TRBV28 to TRBJ1-5; tentative D call: TRBD1 (6 bases). CDR1 and CDR2 from the germline V gene are MDHEN and SYDVKM. The CDR3 runs 15 residues. Trimming cost V 3 bases and J 4 bases, with 13 bases left between them. The CDR3 coding sequence is TGTGCCAGCAGTTTCTCTGGGGGGCGTAATCAGCCCCAGCATTTT. This gives the protein CASSFSGGRNQPQHF.

This chain uses TRBV2 with TRBJ1-5, with 8 bases lining up with TRBD1. The V and J ends lost 6 bases and 6 bases, in that order; junction bases with no gene match: 7. The germline CDR1 and CDR2 sequences are SNHLY and FYNNEI. The CDR3 loop spans 14 amino acids. The CDR3 protein is CASSLAGGRQPQHF. The CDR3 DNA follows: TGTGCCAGCAGCCTCGCAGGGGGCCGTCAGCCCCAGCATTTT.

The chain recombines TRBV6-1 with TRBJ1-2; D unresolved. Deletions cut 4 bases from V and 1 base from J, with 4 bases between. This CDR3 region has 12 residues. CDR1 and CDR2 from the germline V gene are MNHNS and SASEGT. CDR3 in DNA: TGTGCCAGCAGTGCCCTTAACTATGGCTACACCTTC. Translating gives CASSALNYGYTF.

This clone was counted once. The chain employs TRBV30 and TRBJ2-5, with D possibly being TRBD1 (5 bases). Germline values: CDR1 GTSNPN, CDR2 SVGIG (reference sequence). V lost 4 bases to trimming and J lost 0 bases, with 18 bases between them. The CDR3 loop spans 16 amino acids. The CDR3 here is CAWTNLYGRDQETQYF. The CDR3 DNA reads as TGTGCCTGGACCAACCTCTACGGCAGGGACCAAGAGACCCAGTACTTC.

This rearrangement joins TRBV25-1 to TRBJ2-1, with TRBD1 as a possible D gene (5 bases). V shed 4 bases and J shed 4 bases, with 14 bases lying between them. The CDR3 has 15 residues. CDR1 is MGHDK and CDR2 is SYGVNS in the germline V gene. The CDR3 DNA follows: TGTGCCAGCAGTGGTAGCCAGGGTGATTACAATGAGCAGTTCTTC. The encoded protein is CASSGSQGDYNEQFF.

The chain joins TRBV5-6 to TRBJ2-7; D is uncertain. The CDR3 totals 15 residues. Germline V lookup: CDR1 SGHDT, CDR2 YYEEEE. V lost 4 bases and J 4 bases, leaving 18 bases between the germline ends. CDR3 bases: TGTGCCAGCAGCCTCCGCCCAATAGGCAGTTACGAGCAGTACTTC. It specifies CASSLRPIGSYEQYF.

The J gene is TRBJ2-1, the V gene TRBV27; D uncertain. The V gene's germline CDR1 is MNHEY and CDR2 SMNVEV (reference sequence). The V end lost 1 base, the J end lost 9 bases, and 10 bases lay between the germline ends. This CDR3 comprises 13 residues. CDR3 nucleotides: TGTGCCAGCAGTTTATTGTTGAAGGGTGAGCAGTTCTTC. It encodes CASSLLLKGEQFF.

The chain links TRBV7-8 to TRBJ2-2; a possible D gene is TRBD2 (6 bases). Germline CDR1 is SGHVS and CDR2 is FQNEAQ. Trimming took 2 bases from V and 6 from J, leaving 13 bases between them. The CDR3 is 15 residues long. CDR3 nucleotide sequence: TGTGCCAGCAGCTTAAGGAGGGACCAGGCCGGGGAGCTGTTTTTT. It is translated as CASSLRRDQAGELFF.

This clone appeared once. CDR3 residues: CASSPRGQLSGNTIYF. CDR3 coding DNA: TGTGCCAGCAGTCCCCGCGGACAGCTCTCTGGAAACACCATATATTTT. The chain couples TRBV27 to TRBJ1-3, with D tentatively TRBD1 (6 bases). The length of the CDR3 is 16 residues. Germline values: CDR1 MNHEY, CDR2 SMNVEV (reference sequence). Trimming took 5 bases from V and 0 from J, leaving 14 bases between them.

V usage is TRBV11-2 and J usage is TRBJ2-2; 9 bases line up with TRBD1. CDR1 is SGHAT and CDR2 is FQNNGV in the germline V gene. V trimming: 5 bases; J trimming: 10 bases; junction bases outside the gene matches: 8. The CDR3 has 14 amino acids. The CDR3 region is CASSRWTGEAELFF. In DNA, the CDR3 is TGTGCCAGCAGCCGCTGGACAGGGGAAGCGGAGCTGTTTTTT.

The chain links TRBV11-2 to TRBJ2-7; possible D gene TRBD1, 6 bases. Germline CDR1 and CDR2: SGHAT and FQNNGV. V dropped 4 bases and J dropped 9 bases, with 13 bases sitting between them. There are 12 residues in the CDR3. DNA of the CDR3: TGTGCCAGCAGCTCCCTCAGGGGACCGCAGTACTTC. Its protein is CASSSLRGPQYF.